This section outlines one TCR beta chain sequence together with its context. This clonotype was counted many times. Its specific antigen is unknown. No per-base quality is available; no much larger clone lies one base away. A case-control design nested within a healthcare worker cohort in London, UK, was used, with weekly nasopharyngeal swab PCR tests and blood sampling performed. Healthcare workers were enrolled in the week of the UK lockdown, from 23 to 31 March 2020, and were followed every week for up to roughly 16 weeks. The sample is drawn from a study of early T cells in non-severe SARS-CoV-2 infection (dated by TCRdb to about 2021). For the wider study: Bulk RNA from unsorted whole blood was used for TCR sequencing, so alpha and beta chains could not be paired. Broad study findings and their caveats: VDJdb matching was skewed toward anti-spike CD8 responses, so virus-specific expansions were likely underestimated and private and CD4 specificities were missed.

The junction carries 12 bases between V and J, which are trimmed by 5 bases and 0 bases respectively. Spanning cysteine to phenylalanine, the CDR3 consists of 15 amino acids. The read is trimmed to its CDR3 DNA, 45 bases read in frame from base 1. The germline V gene sets CDR1 to SGDLS and CDR2 to YYNGEE. The protocol used for the library was 5' RACE. Instrument used: NextSeq 500. The TCR library protocol attached unique molecular identifiers to individual cDNA molecules to correct for sequencing error and PCR bias. Both TCR alpha and beta chains were sequenced, and tight co-correlation was observed between alpha and beta sequence abundances in each sample. The original pipeline was this. Decombinator V4 was used to annotate TCR sequences for V gene, J gene and CDR3. TCRs were defined as expanded if a significant change between any two time points was detected under a Poisson model with p below 0.0001. TCR abundances were normalised to the total number of TCRs sequenced per sample and were expressed as counts per million. TRAV1-2 paired with TRAJ12, TRAJ20 or TRAJ33 defined MAIT TCRs, while TRAV10 paired with TRAJ18 defined iNKT TCRs. VDJdb, accessed 1 November 2021, was searched for CMV, EBV and SARS-CoV-2 annotated TCRs, with TCRs annotated for multiple antigens excluded. TCRdb itself trimmed the public reads at Q25 with fastp, ran MiXCR and retained productive beta chains. Every entry covers one CDR3 protein and lists the most common genes and DNA from its rows. TCRdb's processing, not the authors' own work, is the source of the V and J calls. For this sample the table gives around 62,000 distinct CDR3 sequences, of which just under 5% were detected only once. The ten largest clonotypes hold 4.9% of the sample.

Material: whole blood. The chain is encoded by TRBV9 joined to TRBJ2-1, with a tentative D gene TRBD2 over 5 matching bases. The TCR comes from an adult who was a healthcare worker with PCR-confirmed SARS-CoV-2 infection or an uninfected control (not recorded which). The CDR3 loop reads CASSPSGVSYNEQFF. The bases read TGTGCCAGCAGTCCGAGCGGAGTCTCCTACAATGAGCAGTTCTTC.